These 26 T cell receptor beta chains were all obtained from the same sample, sequenced in a study of blood T cells in healthy people across ages (dated by TCRdb to the mid-2010s). Libraries were constructed by 5' RACE. Sequencing instrument: Illumina HiSeq 2500. The second PCR ran for about 6 to 12 cycles and used a J-beta primer mix along with a sample-barcoded 5' primer. TCRdb redid the processing of the public reads, applying fastp at Q25 and MiXCR, and retained in-frame beta chains. Each entry is one CDR3 protein sequence, shown with its most common DNA and genes. The sample table records over a million distinct CDR3 sequences; approximately 42% of these occur just once. The ten biggest clones cover approximately 4% of the sample. Sequencing was carried out using blood. The receptors here all came from a young woman in good health.

In this sample, this clonotype turned up a few times. This rearrangement joins TRBV10-3 to TRBJ1-5; D is uncertain. V lost 4 bases to trimming and J lost 6 bases, with 13 bases between them. The CDR3 covers 14 residues. Germline V gene sequence: CDR1 ENHRY, CDR2 SYGVKD. CDR3 protein: CAISALGLGQPQHF. CDR3 sequence (DNA): TGTGCCATCAGTGCACTGGGATTGGGTCAGCCCCAGCATTTT.

The chain couples TRBV24-1 to TRBJ2-1, with D unresolved. The CDR3 has 12 amino acids. The germline CDR1 and CDR2 sequences are KGHDR and SFDVKD. Trimming took 0 bases from V and 5 from J, leaving 1 base between them. CDR3: CATSDLNNEQFF. The CDR3 DNA follows: TGTGCCACCAGTGATTTGAACAATGAGCAGTTCTTC.

This clonotype was seen a handful of times. At one boundary the junction diverges from the germline segment, which might be a read error. The chain combines TRBV7-2 with TRBJ2-3, with 12 bases lining up with TRBD2. CDR1 and CDR2 from the germline V gene are SGHTA and FQGNSA. The CDR3 contains 20 residues. The CDR3 bases are TGTGCCAGCAGCTTAGGCCTCCCCCGGACTAGCGGGAAACGCACATATACGCAGTATTTT. Encoded protein: CASSLGLPRTSGKRTYTQYF.

This clonotype was recorded a few times. A read error may account for a junction end that differs from germline. The rearrangement uses TRBV2 and TRBJ2-4; D is unclear. The end of the DNA is better explained by TRBJ2-7, so the J call may be wrong. CDR1 SNHLY and CDR2 FYNNEI come from the germline V gene. The CDR3 loop spans 13 amino acids. The CDR3 sequence is CASSDLVSNEQYF. CDR3 DNA sequence: TGTGCCAGCAGTGATTTGGTCTCCAACGAGCAGTACTTC.

This clonotype occurred many times. The chain links TRBV29-1 to TRBJ1-2; tentatively, D is TRBD1 (5 bases). V was shortened by 4 bases and J by 6 bases, with 15 bases between the two germline ends. CDR3 length: 13 amino acids. Germline V gives CDR1 SQVTM, CDR2 ANQGSEA. CDR3 in amino acids: CSVVGRVSDGYTF. The CDR3 DNA reads as TGCAGCGTTGTGGGCAGGGTGTCGGATGGCTACACCTTC.

V usage is TRBV4-1 and J usage is TRBJ1-1; D is perhaps TRBD1 (5 bases). Germline V lookup: CDR1 MGHRA, CDR2 YSYEKL. V was cut by 1 base and J by 4 bases, with 10 bases left in between. The CDR3 loop spans 14 amino acids. The CDR3 loop reads CASSQGGWSTEAFF. The DNA for the CDR3 is TGCGCCAGCAGCCAAGGGGGGTGGAGCACTGAAGCTTTCTTT.

The rearrangement joins TRBV28 to TRBJ2-1, with 8 bases identical to TRBD2. The CDR3 sequence is 15 residues long. Germline CDR1 MDHEN, CDR2 SYDVKM. Trimming cost V 3 bases and J 5 bases; bases outside gene matches: 6. CDR3 DNA sequence: TGTGCCAGCAGTTTGGGACTAGTGGCCGACAATGAGCAGTTCTTC. This gives the protein CASSLGLVADNEQFF.

V usage is TRBV11-2 and J usage is TRBJ1-2, with D maybe TRBD1 (6 bases). Germline CDR1 is SGHAT and CDR2 is FQNNGV. CDR3 length equals 10 residues. CDR3 nucleotides: TGTGCAGCGGGGGCAGGGGGCTACACCTTC. Residues: CAAGAGGYTF.

This clonotype has just one count. The junction departs from the called germline gene at one end, perhaps through a read error. V and J are TRBV2 and TRBJ1-4; tentative D call: TRBD1 (6 bases). Per germline, CDR1 SNHLY and CDR2 FYNNEI. This CDR3 contains 14 residues. The chain's CDR3 is CASRLGTTNGKLFF. DNA of the CDR3: TGTGCCAGCAGGTTGGGGACAACTAATGGAAAACTGTTTTTT.

This clonotype occurred a few times. The V gene is TRBV18, the J gene TRBJ1-4; D unclear. This CDR3 comprises 15 residues. Per germline, CDR1 KGHSH and CDR2 LQKENI. The V end lost 1 base, the J end lost 5 bases, and 11 bases lay between the germline ends. The CDR3, as DNA: TGTGCCAGCTCACCACTTTTCCAGGACAATGAAAAACTGTTTTTT. This codes for CASSPLFQDNEKLFF.

The CDR3 DNA sequence: TGTGCCAGCAGCTTACTACAGGGGCAAGAGCAGTACTTC. Protein: CASSLLQGQEQYF. V and J are TRBV7-9 and TRBJ2-7, with TRBD1 matching over 7 bases. Trimming removed 2 bases from V and 7 bases from J; junction bases left unmatched: 5. Germline lookup yields CDR1 SEHNR and CDR2 FQNEAQ (reference sequence). This CDR3 spans 13 amino acids. The variable domain in full, with the rest retrieved from reference TRBV7-9 and TRBJ2-7, is DTGVSQNPRHKITKRGQNVTFRCDPISEHNRLYWYRQTLGQGPEFLTYFQNEAQLEKSRLLSDRFSAERPKGSFSTLEIQRTEQGDSAMYLCASSLLQGQEQYFGPGTRLTVT.

This clonotype was seen more than once but under ten times. V and J are TRBV4-2 and TRBJ2-5, with 8 bases identical to TRBD2. The germline V gene encodes CDR1 LGHNA and CDR2 YNFKEQ. The V and J ends lost 3 bases and 7 bases, in that order; junction bases with no gene match: 10. CDR3 length: 15 amino acids. CDR3 DNA: TGTGCCAGCAGCCAGGAAGCGGGAGAGGTTGGGACCCAGTACTTC. It yields the protein CASSQEAGEVGTQYF.

The chain has TRBV12-5 and TRBJ2-3; D gene unclear. V lost 6 bases and J lost 0, with 7 bases in between. CDR3 length equals 13 residues. The germline V gene has CDR1 LGHNT and CDR2 FRNRAP. For the CDR3, the DNA is TGTGCTAGTGGCGCCCCCAGCACAGATACGCAGTATTTT. The encoded protein is CASGAPSTDTQYF. Full variable domain (missing parts from reference TRBV12-5 and TRBJ2-3): DARVTQTPRHKVTEMGQEVTMRCQPILGHNTVFWYRQTMMQGLELLAYFRNRAPLDDSGMPKDRFSAEMPDATLATLKIQPSEPRDSAVYFCASGAPSTDTQYFGPGTRLTVL.

This clonotype was counted a few times. This chain connects TRBV12-3 or TRBV12-4 to TRBJ1-1, with 10 bases that match TRBD1. Losses at the gene ends were 3 bases for V and 4 bases for J; bases not matched to a gene: 5. CDR3 length equals 15 residues. DNA of the CDR3: TGTGCCAGCAGTTTGGGACAGGGGAGGACCACTGAAGCTTTCTTT. Amino acids: CASSLGQGRTTEAFF.

This clonotype was detected only a few times. The V gene is TRBV6-6, the J gene TRBJ1-4; a possible D gene is TRBD1 (5 bases). The CDR3 consists of 14 residues. Germline lookup yields CDR1 MNHNY and CDR2 SVGAGI (reference sequence). The V gene lost 8 bases and the J gene lost 8 bases, with 18 bases spanning the gap. CDR3 residues: CASLDGGRGEKLFF. Here the CDR3 DNA reads TGTGCCAGCCTGGATGGGGGAAGAGGCGAAAAACTGTTTTTT.

This clonotype was picked up many times. J is TRBJ2-1 and V is TRBV9, with TRBD2 identical over 16 bases. The trim removed 3 bases at V and 4 bases at J, leaving 10 bases unmatched. CDR1 and CDR2 (germline): SGDLS, YYNGEE. This CDR3 contains 19 residues. The CDR3 DNA is TGTGCCAGCAGCGCCGCCGGGACTAGCGGGAGGGTATCATACAATGAGCAGTTCTTC. Its translation: CASSAAGTSGRVSYNEQFF.

The V call is TRBV12-3 or TRBV12-4, the J call TRBJ1-2; D may be TRBD1 (5 bases). CDR3 length equals 14 residues. V was clipped by 3 bases and J by 3 bases, with 11 bases between them. CDR3 sequence (DNA): TGTGCCAGCAGTTTGTTGGGACGAGACTATGGCTACACCTTC. Its translation is CASSLLGRDYGYTF.

Details on this clonotype: A much bigger clone sits one base away, suggesting this may be a read error. This sequence joins TRBV6-2 or TRBV6-3 and TRBJ2-1, with D maybe TRBD1 (6 bases). The ends were cut back, 2 bases at V and 10 bases at J, with 9 bases in the middle. Germline CDR1 MNHEY, CDR2 SVGEGT. The CDR3 extends over 12 amino acids. The CDR3 loop reads CASSYGGKEQFF. In nucleotides, the CDR3 is TGTGCCAGCAGTTACGGGGGCAAAGAGCAGTTCTTC.

The chain employs TRBV29-1 and TRBJ1-4; D is undetermined. Germline CDR1 SQVTM, CDR2 ANQGSEA. The CDR3 sequence is 11 residues long. V gave up 6 bases and J gave up 4 bases, with 6 bases separating them. CDR3 sequence (DNA): TGCAGCGTCGACAATAATGAAAAACTGTTTTTT. Protein: CSVDNNEKLFF. Looking up the rest from reference TRBV29-1 and TRBJ1-4 gives the full variable domain: SAVISQKPSRDICQRGTSLTIQCQVDSQVTMMFWYRQQPGQSLTLIATANQGSEATYESGFVIDKFPISRPNLTFSTLTVSNMSPEDSSIYLCSVDNNEKLFFGSGTQLSVL.

This clonotype was counted between two and nine times. CDR3 sequence: CASSFFLAHEGDTQYF. The DNA for the CDR3 is TGTGCCAGCAGTTTTTTCCTAGCGCACGAGGGAGATACGCAGTATTTT. J is TRBJ2-3 and V is TRBV28, with D tentatively TRBD2 (6 bases). CDR1 is MDHEN and CDR2 is SYDVKM in the germline V gene. The germline V and J ends were trimmed by 3 bases and 5 bases, with 18 bases remaining between them. The CDR3 extends over 16 amino acids.

The V gene is TRBV7-2, the J gene TRBJ2-3, with D maybe TRBD2 (6 bases). Trimming removed 3 bases from V and 0 bases from J, with 10 bases in between. This CDR3 is 15 amino acids long. CDR1 is SGHTA and CDR2 is FQGNSA in the germline V gene. CDR3 nucleotides: TGTGCCAGCAGCTTCCGGGAGCATAGCACAGATACGCAGTATTTT. Translating it yields CASSFREHSTDTQYF.

The chain carries TRBV7-8 and TRBJ2-3; the D gene could be TRBD1 or TRBD2 (5 bases each). Germline assignment: CDR1 SGHVS and CDR2 FQNEAQ. V dropped 2 bases and J dropped 2 bases, with 14 bases sitting between them. The CDR3 is made up of 16 amino acids. In DNA, the CDR3 is TGTGCCAGCAGCTTACGGACCGGGGACCCCACAGATACGCAGTATTTT. It yields the protein CASSLRTGDPTDTQYF.

The CDR3 coding sequence is TGTGCCAGCAGCCAAACAGGGGGCTCTTGGAACACTGAAGCTTTCTTT. Translation: CASSQTGGSWNTEAFF. The chain joins TRBV14 to TRBJ1-1, with 9 bases lining up with TRBD1. The CDR3 spans 16 residues. Germline V gives CDR1 SGHDN, CDR2 FVKESK. The V and J ends lost 2 bases and 1 base, in that order; junction bases with no gene match: 5.

This clonotype has more than one count but fewer than ten. CDR3 in amino acids: CASSDDGTEAFF. The CDR3 coding sequence is TGTGCCAGCAGTGACGACGGAACTGAAGCTTTCTTT. The V call is TRBV6-4, the J call TRBJ1-1; D gene unclear. The CDR3 sequence is 12 residues long. Trimming shortened V by 2 bases and J by 5 bases, and 6 bases separated the two germline ends. Germline assignment: CDR1 MRHNA and CDR2 SNTAGT.

V and J are TRBV29-1 and TRBJ2-1; 11 nucleotides match TRBD2. CDR1 SQVTM and CDR2 ANQGSEA come from the germline V gene. Trimming at V came to 0 bases and at J to 2 bases, leaving 0 bases not matched to a gene. This CDR3 has 15 residues. Here the CDR3 DNA reads TGCAGCGTTGAAGATAGCGGGAGGGCCTACAATGAGCAGTTCTTC. Translating it yields CSVEDSGRAYNEQFF.

The rearrangement uses TRBV3-1 and TRBJ2-1, with TRBD1 matching over 9 bases. Losses at the gene ends were 1 base for V and 10 bases for J; bases not matched to a gene: 11. CDR1 LGHDT and CDR2 YNNKEL come from the germline V gene (reference sequence). This CDR3 region has 16 residues. In nucleotides, the CDR3 is TGTGCCAGCAGCCAAGCGTCAAGGGACAGGGTTTACGAGCAGTTCTTC. It codes for CASSQASRDRVYEQFF.